This is a list of T cell receptor beta chains from one sample in a study of cytomegalovirus exposure and HLA in healthy donors. Generated by immunoSEQ multiplex PCR, the TCRdb table keeps only in-frame clones and is missing some. The sample consists of approximately 150,000 clones, over 70% of them appearing once. Sequencing was carried out using PBMCs. These receptors all stem from a man in his fifties in good health and CMV-seropositive. The CDR3 runs from the conserved cysteine through the conserved F or W. Fields, in order: V gene, D gene, clone size, J gene, CDR3 protein, CDR3 DNA. The D gene is left open where the match is weak. The listing skips clone size in some rows; elsewhere it reads once, few, many or a size class.

v_gene: TRBV28; d_gene: TRBD1; abundance: NA; j_gene: TRBJ1-5; CDR3aa: CASSLSTGGGQPQHF; CDR3nt: TGTGCCAGCAGTTTAAGTACAGGGGGCGGTCAGCCCCAGCATTTT
v_gene: TRBV7-2; d_gene: NA; abundance: NA; j_gene: TRBJ2-1; CDR3aa: CASSLALPGLSNEQFF; CDR3nt: TGTGCCAGCAGCTTAGCCCTACCAGGACTAAGTAATGAGCAGTTCTTC
v_gene: TRBV7-6; d_gene: TRBD1; abundance: NA; j_gene: TRBJ2-5; CDR3aa: CASSLGRQGAWKETQYF; CDR3nt: TGTGCCAGCAGCTTAGGTCGACAGGGGGCGTGGAAAGAGACCCAGTACTTC
v_gene: TRBV5-5; d_gene: NA; abundance: NA; j_gene: TRBJ2-2; CDR3aa: CASSPQGGSTGELFF; CDR3nt: TGTGCCAGCAGCCCACAGGGGGGGTCAACCGGGGAGCTGTTTTTT
v_gene: TRBV5-1; d_gene: TRBD1; abundance: NA; j_gene: TRBJ2-7; CDR3aa: CASSLDRGAYEQYF; CDR3nt: TGCGCCAGCAGCTTGGACAGGGGGGCCTACGAGCAGTACTTC
v_gene: TRBV18; d_gene: TRBD1; abundance: few; j_gene: TRBJ2-5; CDR3aa: CASSPPGTGVYQETQYF; CDR3nt: TGTGCCAGCTCACCACCGGGGACAGGGGTCTACCAAGAGACCCAGTACTTC
v_gene: TRBV28; d_gene: TRBD1; abundance: NA; j_gene: TRBJ1-2; CDR3aa: CASSSPTGTYGYTF; CDR3nt: TGTGCCAGCAGTTCACCGACAGGGACCTATGGCTACACCTTC
v_gene: TRBV11-1; d_gene: TRBD1; abundance: NA; j_gene: TRBJ2-7; CDR3aa: CASSLTQTRGLYEQYF; CDR3nt: TGTGCCAGCAGTTTAACCCAAACAAGGGGGCTCTACGAGCAGTACTTC
v_gene: TRBV11-3; d_gene: NA; abundance: NA; j_gene: TRBJ1-3; CDR3aa: CASSGGALSGNTIYF; CDR3nt: TGTGCCAGCAGCGGAGGGGCTCTCTCTGGAAACACCATATATTTT
v_gene: TRBV9; d_gene: NA; abundance: NA; j_gene: TRBJ1-2; CDR3aa: CASSVDYSLYGYTF; CDR3nt: TGTGCCAGCAGCGTAGATTACAGTCTCTATGGCTACACCTTC
v_gene: TRBV30; d_gene: TRBD1; abundance: NA; j_gene: TRBJ1-6; CDR3aa: CAWSGGDRGFNSPLHF; CDR3nt: TGTGCCTGGAGTGGAGGGGACAGGGGATTTAATTCACCCCTCCACTTT
v_gene: TRBV7-3; d_gene: NA; abundance: NA; j_gene: TRBJ2-1; CDR3aa: CASSLGSLALGEQFF; CDR3nt: TGTGCCAGCAGCTTAGGGAGTCTAGCACTCGGTGAGCAGTTCTTC
v_gene: TRBV5-4; d_gene: TRBD1; abundance: NA; j_gene: TRBJ2-3; CDR3aa: CASSFPTGGGGPDTQYF; CDR3nt: TGTGCCAGCAGCTTTCCGACAGGGGGCGGGGGGCCAGATACGCAGTATTTT
v_gene: TRBV30; d_gene: NA; abundance: NA; j_gene: TRBJ1-4; CDR3aa: CAWSSGLTNEKLFF; CDR3nt: TGTGCCTGGAGTTCAGGTCTAACTAATGAAAAACTGTTTTTT
v_gene: TRBV5-1; d_gene: TRBD2; abundance: NA; j_gene: TRBJ2-7; CDR3aa: CASSLGLAGGEYEQYF; CDR3nt: TGCGCCAGCAGCTTGGGACTAGCGGGAGGGGAATACGAGCAGTACTTC
v_gene: TRBV6-5; d_gene: NA; abundance: once; j_gene: TRBJ1-2; CDR3aa: CASTTEFGYGYTF; CDR3nt: TGTGCCAGCACAACGGAGTTCGGGTATGGCTACACCTTC
v_gene: TRBV6-1; d_gene: NA; abundance: NA; j_gene: TRBJ1-3; CDR3aa: CASSVPPTVVDTIYF; CDR3nt: TGTGCCAGCAGTGTCCCCCCGACAGTGGTGGACACCATATATTTT
v_gene: TRBV6-4; d_gene: TRBD1; abundance: medium-sized; j_gene: TRBJ2-3; CDR3aa: CASSDRTGRDTQYF; CDR3nt: TGTGCCAGCAGTGACCGGACAGGGCGGGATACGCAGTATTTT
v_gene: TRBV10-3; d_gene: TRBD2; abundance: NA; j_gene: TRBJ2-5; CDR3aa: CAISEGTTSGVETQYF; CDR3nt: TGTGCCATCAGTGAGGGAACGACTAGCGGGGTAGAGACCCAGTACTTC
v_gene: TRBV30; d_gene: TRBD2; abundance: NA; j_gene: TRBJ2-7; CDR3aa: CASSGGRDIEQYF; CDR3nt: TGTGCCTCATCGGGGGGGAGGGATATCGAGCAGTACTTC
v_gene: TRBV9; d_gene: NA; abundance: NA; j_gene: TRBJ2-7; CDR3aa: CASSVGTGTVASVGYEQYF; CDR3nt: TGTGCCAGCAGCGTAGGAACCGGGACAGTGGCTAGCGTGGGTTACGAGCAGTACTTC
v_gene: TRBV6-5; d_gene: TRBD2; abundance: once; j_gene: TRBJ2-7; CDR3aa: CASIGSGSQGYEQYF; CDR3nt: TGTGCCAGCATAGGGAGCGGGAGTCAAGGCTACGAGCAGTACTTC
v_gene: TRBV5-1; d_gene: TRBD1; abundance: few; j_gene: TRBJ2-1; CDR3aa: CASSFREGQGINEQFF; CDR3nt: TGCGCCAGCAGCTTTCGAGAGGGACAGGGAATCAATGAGCAGTTCTTC
v_gene: TRBV7-3; d_gene: NA; abundance: NA; j_gene: TRBJ2-7; CDR3aa: CASSLNGQSSYEQYF; CDR3nt: TGTGCCAGCAGCTTAAATGGGCAGAGCTCCTACGAGCAGTACTTC
v_gene: TRBV7-9; d_gene: NA; abundance: NA; j_gene: TRBJ1-2; CDR3aa: CASSLERINYGYTF; CDR3nt: TGTGCCAGCAGCTTGGAGCGGATTAACTATGGCTACACCTTC
v_gene: TRBV13; d_gene: TRBD1; abundance: few; j_gene: TRBJ2-1; CDR3aa: CASSSRDRGPKESYNEQFF; CDR3nt: TGTGCCAGCAGCTCCCGGGACAGGGGTCCCAAAGAATCCTACAATGAGCAGTTCTTC
v_gene: TRBV19; d_gene: TRBD2; abundance: few; j_gene: TRBJ2-1; CDR3aa: CASSMLAGAGLSEQFF; CDR3nt: TGTGCCAGTAGTATGCTAGCGGGGGCAGGTTTGAGTGAGCAGTTCTTC
v_gene: TRBV27; d_gene: TRBD1; abundance: few; j_gene: TRBJ1-4; CDR3aa: CASSPGQGSRNEKLFF; CDR3nt: TGTGCCAGCAGTCCAGGACAGGGGTCCCGTAATGAAAAACTGTTTTTT
v_gene: TRBV11-2; d_gene: TRBD1; abundance: NA; j_gene: TRBJ1-2; CDR3aa: CASSSYRGPNYGYTF; CDR3nt: TGTGCCAGCAGCTCCTACAGGGGACCGAACTATGGCTACACCTTC
v_gene: TRBV4-2; d_gene: TRBD1; abundance: NA; j_gene: TRBJ1-5; CDR3aa: CASSSTGQEAQPQHF; CDR3nt: TGTGCCAGCAGCTCGACTGGACAGGAGGCTCAGCCCCAGCATTTT
v_gene: TRBV4-3; d_gene: TRBD2; abundance: NA; j_gene: TRBJ2-7; CDR3aa: CASSPGWREFYEQYF; CDR3nt: TGCGCCAGCAGTCCCGGCTGGCGGGAGTTCTACGAGCAGTACTTC
v_gene: TRBV5-6; d_gene: TRBD2; abundance: NA; j_gene: TRBJ2-3; CDR3aa: CASEILAGGPGSTDTQYF; CDR3nt: TGTGCCAGCGAAATACTAGCGGGAGGGCCCGGGAGCACAGATACGCAGTATTTT
v_gene: TRBV5-6; d_gene: NA; abundance: few; j_gene: TRBJ2-3; CDR3aa: CASSSHKEGVWRNTQYF; CDR3nt: TGTGCCAGCAGCTCCCATAAGGAGGGAGTGTGGAGAAATACGCAGTATTTT
v_gene: TRBV2; d_gene: NA; abundance: once; j_gene: TRBJ2-6; CDR3aa: CASSDRSGANVLTF; CDR3nt: TGTGCCAGCAGTGACCGCTCTGGGGCCAACGTCCTGACTTTC
v_gene: TRBV19; d_gene: TRBD1; abundance: NA; j_gene: TRBJ2-4; CDR3aa: CASRGHISPRLAKNIQYF; CDR3nt: TGTGCCTCAAGGGGGCACATTTCTCCTCGATTAGCCAAAAACATTCAGTACTTC